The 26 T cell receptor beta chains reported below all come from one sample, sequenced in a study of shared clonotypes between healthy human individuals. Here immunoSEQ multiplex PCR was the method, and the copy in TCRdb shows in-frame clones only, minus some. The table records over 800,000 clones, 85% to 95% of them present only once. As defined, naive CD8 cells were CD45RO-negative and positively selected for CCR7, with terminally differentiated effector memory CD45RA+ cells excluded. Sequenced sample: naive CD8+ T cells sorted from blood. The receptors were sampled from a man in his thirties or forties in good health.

Here the CDR3 reads CASMLRQGLGYTF. CDR3 sequence (DNA): TGTGCCAGCATGCTTAGACAGGGTTTAGGCTACACCTTC. The genes are TRBV21-1 and TRBJ1-2; the table names TRBD1, a call not compared with the DNA. TRBV21-1 is flagged as a pseudogene. This CDR3 is built from 13 residues.

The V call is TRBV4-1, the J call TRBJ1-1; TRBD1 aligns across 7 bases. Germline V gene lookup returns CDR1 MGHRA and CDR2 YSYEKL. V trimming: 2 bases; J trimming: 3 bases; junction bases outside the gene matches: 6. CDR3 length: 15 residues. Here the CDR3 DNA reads TGCGCCAGCAGCCAATTACAGGGGAGGGACACTGAAGCTTTCTTT. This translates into CASSQLQGRDTEAFF.

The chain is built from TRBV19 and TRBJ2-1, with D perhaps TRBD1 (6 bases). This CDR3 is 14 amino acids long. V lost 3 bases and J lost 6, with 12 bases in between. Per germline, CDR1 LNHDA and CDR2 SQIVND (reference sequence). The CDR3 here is CASSILGTLNEQFF. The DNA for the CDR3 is TGTGCCAGTAGTATCCTCGGGACACTCAATGAGCAGTTCTTC.

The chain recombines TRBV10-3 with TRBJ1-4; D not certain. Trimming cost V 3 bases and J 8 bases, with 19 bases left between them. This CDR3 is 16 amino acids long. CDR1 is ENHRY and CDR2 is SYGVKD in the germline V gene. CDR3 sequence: CAISDSVSGKEEKLFF. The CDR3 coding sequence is TGTGCCATCAGTGACTCGGTCTCGGGAAAAGAAGAAAAACTGTTTTTT.

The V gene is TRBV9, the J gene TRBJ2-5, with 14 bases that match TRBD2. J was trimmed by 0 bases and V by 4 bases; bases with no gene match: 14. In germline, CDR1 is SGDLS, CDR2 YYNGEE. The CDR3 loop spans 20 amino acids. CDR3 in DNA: TGTGCCAGCAGCTCAAACCCGGGACTAGCGGGAGCCCTAGACCAAGAGACCCAGTACTTC. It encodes CASSSNPGLAGALDQETQYF. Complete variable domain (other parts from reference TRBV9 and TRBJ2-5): DSGVTQTPKHLITATGQRVTLRCSPRSGDLSVYWYQQSLDQGLQFLIQYYNGEERAKGNILERFSAQQFPDLHSELNLSSLELGDSALYFCASSSNPGLAGALDQETQYFGPGTRLLVL.

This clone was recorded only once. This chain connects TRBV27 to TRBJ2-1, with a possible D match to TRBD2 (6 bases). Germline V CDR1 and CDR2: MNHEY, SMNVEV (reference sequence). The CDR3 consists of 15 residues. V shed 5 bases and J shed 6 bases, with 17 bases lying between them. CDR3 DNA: TGTGCCAGCAGTGTCGGCACTAGCCTCTTCAATGAGCAGTTCTTC. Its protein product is CASSVGTSLFNEQFF.

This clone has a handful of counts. CDR3 amino acids: CASSFRAEQYF. CDR3 in DNA: TGTGCCAGCAGCTTCCGTGCCGAGCAGTACTTC. This chain joins TRBV5-4 and TRBJ2-7; D remains ambiguous. The V gene lost 2 bases and the J gene lost 6 bases, with 6 bases spanning the gap. The CDR3 has 11 amino acids. Germline CDR1 reads SGHNT; CDR2 reads YYREEE (reference sequence).

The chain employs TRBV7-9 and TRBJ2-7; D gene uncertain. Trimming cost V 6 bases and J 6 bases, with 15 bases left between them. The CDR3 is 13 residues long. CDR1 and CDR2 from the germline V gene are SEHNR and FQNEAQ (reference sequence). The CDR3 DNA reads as TGTGCCAGCAGTCACGAATTGGTTCGCGAGCAGTACTTC. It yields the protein CASSHELVREQYF.

The CDR3 region is CASSQDRTSGRRNEQFF. CDR3 in DNA: TGCGCCAGCAGCCAAGATCGGACTAGCGGGAGGCGGAATGAGCAGTTCTTC. The genes are TRBV4-3 and TRBJ2-1; 14 positions match TRBD2. CDR1 and CDR2 from the germline V gene are LGHNA and YSLEER. This CDR3 region has 17 residues. J was trimmed by 7 bases and V by 0 bases; bases with no gene match: 5.

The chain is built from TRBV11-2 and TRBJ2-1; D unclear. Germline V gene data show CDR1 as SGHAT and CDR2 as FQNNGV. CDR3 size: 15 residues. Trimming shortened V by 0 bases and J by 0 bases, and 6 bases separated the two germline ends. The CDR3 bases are TGTGCCAGCAGCTTAGAGACGAGCTCCTACAATGAGCAGTTCTTC. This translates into CASSLETSSYNEQFF.

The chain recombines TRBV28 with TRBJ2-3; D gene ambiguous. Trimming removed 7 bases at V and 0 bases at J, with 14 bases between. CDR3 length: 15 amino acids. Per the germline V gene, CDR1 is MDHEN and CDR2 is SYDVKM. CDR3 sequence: CASTSDKISTDTQYF. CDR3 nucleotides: TGTGCCAGCACTTCCGACAAGATTAGCACAGATACGCAGTATTTT.

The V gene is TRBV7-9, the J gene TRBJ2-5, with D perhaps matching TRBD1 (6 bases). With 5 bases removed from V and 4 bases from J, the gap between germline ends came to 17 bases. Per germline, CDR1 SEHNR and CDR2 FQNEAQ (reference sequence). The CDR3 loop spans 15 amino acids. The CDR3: CASSVAAGGIETQYF. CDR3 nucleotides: TGTGCCAGCAGCGTCGCAGCTGGGGGCATAGAGACCCAGTACTTC.

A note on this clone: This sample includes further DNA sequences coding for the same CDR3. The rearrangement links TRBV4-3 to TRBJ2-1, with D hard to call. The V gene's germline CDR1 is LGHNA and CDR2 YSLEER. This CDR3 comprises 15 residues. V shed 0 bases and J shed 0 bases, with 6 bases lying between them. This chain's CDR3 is CASSQDLSSYNEQFF. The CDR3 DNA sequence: TGCGCCAGCAGCCAAGACTTGAGCTCCTACAATGAGCAGTTCTTC.

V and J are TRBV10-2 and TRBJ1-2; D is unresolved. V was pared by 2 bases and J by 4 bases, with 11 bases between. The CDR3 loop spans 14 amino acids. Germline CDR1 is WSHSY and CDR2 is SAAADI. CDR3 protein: CASSEASWRYGYTF. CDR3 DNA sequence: TGCGCCAGCAGTGAGGCTAGTTGGCGCTATGGCTACACCTTC.

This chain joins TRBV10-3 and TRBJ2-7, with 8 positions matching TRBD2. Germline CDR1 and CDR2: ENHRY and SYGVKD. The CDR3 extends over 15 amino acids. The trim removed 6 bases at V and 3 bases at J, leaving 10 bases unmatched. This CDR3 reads CAIRGEGGGIYEQYF. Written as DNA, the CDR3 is TGTGCCATCAGGGGAGAAGGCGGGGGGATCTACGAGCAGTACTTC.

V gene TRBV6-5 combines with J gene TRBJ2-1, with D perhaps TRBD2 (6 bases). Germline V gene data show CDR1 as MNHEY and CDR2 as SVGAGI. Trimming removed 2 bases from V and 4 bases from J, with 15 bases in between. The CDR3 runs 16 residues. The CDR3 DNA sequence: TGTGCCAGCAGTTACGGCGCGGGGAAAATTTACAATGAGCAGTTCTTC. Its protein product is CASSYGAGKIYNEQFF.

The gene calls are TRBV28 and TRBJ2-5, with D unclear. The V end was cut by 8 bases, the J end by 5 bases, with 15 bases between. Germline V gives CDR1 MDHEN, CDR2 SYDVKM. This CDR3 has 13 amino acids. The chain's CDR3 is CASLDPSGETQYF. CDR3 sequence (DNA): TGTGCCAGCTTGGACCCGTCGGGCGAGACCCAGTACTTC.

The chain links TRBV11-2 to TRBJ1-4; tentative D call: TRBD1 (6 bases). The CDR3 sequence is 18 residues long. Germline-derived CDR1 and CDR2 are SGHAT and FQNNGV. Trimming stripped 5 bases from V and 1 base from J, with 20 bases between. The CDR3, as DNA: TGTGCCAGCAGCGATATTTCCGGGGGCGGGGTAACTAATGAAAAACTGTTTTTT. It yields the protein CASSDISGGGVTNEKLFF. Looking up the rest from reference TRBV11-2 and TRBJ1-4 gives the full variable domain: EAGVAQSPRYKIIEKRQSVAFWCNPISGHATLYWYQQILGQGPKLLIQFQNNGVVDDSQLPKDRFSAERLKGVDSTLKIQPAKLEDSAVYLCASSDISGGGVTNEKLFFGSGTQLSVL.

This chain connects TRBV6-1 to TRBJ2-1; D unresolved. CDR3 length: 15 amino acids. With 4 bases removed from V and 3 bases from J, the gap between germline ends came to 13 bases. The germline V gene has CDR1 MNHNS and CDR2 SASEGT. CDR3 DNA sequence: TGTGCCAGCAGTGCATCATGGATTGACTACAATGAGCAGTTCTTC. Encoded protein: CASSASWIDYNEQFF.

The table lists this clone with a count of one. In DNA, the CDR3 is TGTGCCAGCAGCTTAAAGGAGCGGGAGATCTCCGATACGCAGTATTTT. It specifies CASSLKEREISDTQYF. This chain uses TRBV7-7 with TRBJ2-3; 8 bases match TRBD2. Germline-derived CDR1 and CDR2 are SSHAT and FNYEAQ (reference sequence). This CDR3 has 16 amino acids. V lost 2 bases and J lost 6; bases outside the gene matches: 10.

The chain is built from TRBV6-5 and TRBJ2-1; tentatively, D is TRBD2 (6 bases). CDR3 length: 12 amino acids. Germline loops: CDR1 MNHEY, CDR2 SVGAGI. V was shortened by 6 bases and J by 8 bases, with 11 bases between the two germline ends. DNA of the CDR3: TGTGCCAGCAGCCGACTAGGGTATGAGCAGTTCTTC. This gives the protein CASSRLGYEQFF.

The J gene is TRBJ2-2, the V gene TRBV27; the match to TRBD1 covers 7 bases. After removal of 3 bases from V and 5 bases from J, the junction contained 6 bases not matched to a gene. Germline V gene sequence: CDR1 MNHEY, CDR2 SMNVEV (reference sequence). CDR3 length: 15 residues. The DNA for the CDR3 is TGTGCCAGCAGTTTTTTCCCAGGGGGAACCGGGGAGCTGTTTTTT. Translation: CASSFFPGGTGELFF.

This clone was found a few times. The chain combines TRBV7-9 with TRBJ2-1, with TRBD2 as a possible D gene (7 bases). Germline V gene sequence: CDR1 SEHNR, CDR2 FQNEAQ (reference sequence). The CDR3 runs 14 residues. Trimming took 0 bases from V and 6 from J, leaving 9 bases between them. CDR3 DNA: TGTGCCAGCAGCTTAGCGGGAGGGGGCAATGAGCAGTTCTTC. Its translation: CASSLAGGGNEQFF.

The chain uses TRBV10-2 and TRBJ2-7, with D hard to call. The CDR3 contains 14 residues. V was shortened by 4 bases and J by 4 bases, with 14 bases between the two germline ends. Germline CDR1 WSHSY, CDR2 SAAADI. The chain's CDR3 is CASSAGQALYEQYF. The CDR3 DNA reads TGCGCCAGCAGTGCGGGCCAGGCCCTATACGAGCAGTACTTC.

CDR3 protein: CASSYWRVDYNEQFF. The CDR3 nucleotides read TGTGCCAGCAGTTACTGGCGGGTGGACTACAATGAGCAGTTCTTC. The chain couples TRBV6-6 to TRBJ2-1; D might be TRBD2 (5 bases). The CDR3 contains 15 residues. In germline, CDR1 is MNHNY, CDR2 SVGAGI (reference sequence). Trimming took 1 base from V and 3 from J, leaving 10 bases between them.

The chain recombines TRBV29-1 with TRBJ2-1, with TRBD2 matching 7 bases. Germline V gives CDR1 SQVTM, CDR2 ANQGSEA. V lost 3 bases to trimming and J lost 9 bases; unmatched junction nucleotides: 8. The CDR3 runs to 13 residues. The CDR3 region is CSVDRAGLSEQFF. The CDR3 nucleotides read TGCAGCGTTGACCGAGCGGGACTAAGTGAGCAGTTCTTC.